Shown below are 26 T cell receptor beta chains from a single sample sequenced in a study of T cell repertoires in cytomegalovirus infection. Using its own MiXCR run on the reads, TCRdb lists one record per CDR3 protein. This table holds approximately 910,000 distinct CDR3 sequences, approximately 31% found once. The antigens for these receptors are not known. This specimen was cultured CD8+ T cells from PBMCs, taken from culture after CMV antigen stimulation. The receptors derive from a human donor in good health (CMV status not recorded). Some clones in this sample may be carry-over from other donors' samples.

The gene calls are TRBV7-3 and TRBJ2-3; 9 bases align to TRBD1. The CDR3 is 18 amino acids. Germline-derived CDR1 and CDR2 are SGHTA and FQGTGA. After removal of 2 bases from V and 3 bases from J, the junction contained 12 bases not matched to a gene. CDR3 amino acids: CASSLVSRDRDPTDTQYF. In nucleotides, the CDR3 is TGTGCCAGCAGCTTAGTTTCCAGGGACAGGGACCCAACAGATACGCAGTATTTT. Filled out from reference TRBV7-3 and TRBJ2-3, the complete variable domain reads GAGVSQTPSNKVTEKGKYVELRCDPISGHTALYWYRQSLGQGPEFLIYFQGTGAADDSGLPNDRFFAVRPEGSVSTLKIQRTERGDSAVYLCASSLVSRDRDPTDTQYFGPGTRLTVL.

The chain employs TRBV7-9 and TRBJ1-2; D remains unclear. Trimming removed 3 bases at V and 0 bases at J, with 14 bases between. CDR3 length equals 16 residues. Germline V lookup: CDR1 SEHNR, CDR2 FQNEAQ (reference sequence). The CDR3 region has the DNA TGTGCCAGCAGCTTGGGCAGGATGGCCACTAACTATGGCTACACCTTC. Translating gives CASSLGRMATNYGYTF.

The rearrangement joins TRBV20-1 to TRBJ2-1; D possibly matches TRBD1 or TRBD2 (5 bases each). The CDR3 spans 15 residues. Trimming stripped 0 bases from V and 2 bases from J, with 11 bases between. The germline gives CDR1 DFQATT, CDR2 SNEGSKA (reference sequence). The CDR3 reads CSARDRDGPYNEQFF. CDR3 sequence (DNA): TGCAGTGCTAGAGATAGGGACGGACCCTACAATGAGCAGTTCTTC.

There are a few counts of this clonotype. This chain uses TRBV27 with TRBJ2-7; 9 nucleotides line up with TRBD1. Germline V CDR1 and CDR2: MNHEY, SMNVEV (reference sequence). The CDR3 contains 14 residues. The ends lost 8 bases at V and 4 bases at J; junction bases unmatched: 9. CDR3 sequence (DNA): TGTGCCAGCTCTCCTTCCGGGACAGGGTACGAGCAGTACTTC. This gives the protein CASSPSGTGYEQYF.

The V and J genes are TRBV2 and TRBJ2-5; possible D gene TRBD1, 6 bases. The V end lost 7 bases, the J end lost 1 base, and 10 bases lay between the germline ends. Germline-derived CDR1 and CDR2 are SNHLY and FYNNEI. The CDR3 has 13 residues. CDR3 DNA sequence: TGTGCCAGCATTATCAGGGGCCAAGAGACCCAGTACTTC. Encoded protein: CASIIRGQETQYF.

V usage is TRBV6-8 and J usage is TRBJ2-7, with 7 bases identical to TRBD2. CDR3 size: 14 residues. CDR1 and CDR2 from the germline V gene are MNHGY and SAAAGT. Trimming cost V 7 bases and J 2 bases; bases outside gene matches: 8. The CDR3 reads CASTPTSATYEQYF. The CDR3 bases are TGTGCCAGCACCCCAACTAGCGCGACCTACGAGCAGTACTTC.

The gene calls are TRBV24-1 and TRBJ2-2, with D uncertain. CDR3 length: 14 residues. The V and J ends lost 3 bases and 5 bases respectively, with 9 bases between them. Germline CDR1 is KGHDR and CDR2 is SFDVKD. The CDR3, as DNA: TGTGCCACCAGTGATACACATGGGACCGGGGAGCTGTTTTTT. Translation: CATSDTHGTGELFF.

J is TRBJ1-3 and V is TRBV6-6; D gene unclear. V was shortened by 8 bases and J by 0 bases, with 14 bases between the two germline ends. The CDR3 loop spans 15 amino acids. From germline, CDR1 is MNHNY and CDR2 SVGAGI (reference sequence). CDR3 nucleotides: TGTGCCAGCCAGCAGCAGAGATTCTCTGGAAACACCATATATTTT. Protein sequence: CASQQQRFSGNTIYF.

This clonotype was seen a few times. The gene calls are TRBV7-2 and TRBJ2-2; 7 bases match TRBD1. The CDR3 has 14 amino acids. The V gene's germline CDR1 is SGHTA and CDR2 FQGNSA. Trimming cost V 3 bases and J 6 bases; bases outside gene matches: 4. The CDR3 nucleotides read TGTGCCAGCAGCTTCTCTAGGGGGCCCGGGGAGCTGTTTTTT. This sequence encodes CASSFSRGPGELFF.

The chain employs TRBV5-6 and TRBJ1-2; D is unresolved. Deletions cut 5 bases from V and 8 bases from J, with 13 bases between. The germline V gene has CDR1 SGHDT and CDR2 YYEEEE. There are 12 residues in the CDR3. CDR3 in DNA: TGTGCCAGCAGTTTAGAGTTGAGAGGCTACACCTTC. Its translation: CASSLELRGYTF. The full variable domain, rest sourced from reference TRBV5-6 and TRBJ1-2, is DAGVTQSPTHLIKTRGQQVTLRCSPKSGHDTVSWYQQALGQGPQFIFQYYEEEERQRGNFPDRFSGHQFPNYSSELNVNALLLGDSALYLCASSLELRGYTFGSGTRLTVV.

V usage is TRBV6-8 and J usage is TRBJ2-3, with 7 bases fitting TRBD2. The CDR3 length is 16 residues. With V trimmed by 7 bases and J by 3 bases, 13 bases remained unmatched. Germline CDR1 reads MNHGY; CDR2 reads SAAAGT. The DNA of the CDR3 is TGTGCCAGCATCCACGGGTCGGGGGGTGGGACAGATACGCAGTATTTT. It codes for CASIHGSGGGTDTQYF.

Regarding this clonotype: The junction and the germline gene differ at one end; a read error may be behind it. This chain joins TRBV6-2 or TRBV6-3 and TRBJ1-6; D is uncertain. The germline V gene has CDR1 MNHEY and CDR2 SVGEGT. The CDR3 runs 14 residues. CDR3 sequence: CASRWRARDSPHHF. DNA of the CDR3: TGTGCCAGCCGCTGGAGAGCCCGAGATTCACCCCACCACTTT.

The chain is built from TRBV13 and TRBJ1-2, with TRBD1 identical over 10 bases. The V gene's germline CDR1 is PRHDT and CDR2 FYEKMQ (reference sequence). With 5 bases clipped from V and 3 bases from J, the junction kept 9 bases outside the gene matches. The CDR3 extends over 16 amino acids. CDR3 sequence: CASSPRQGAMDYGYTF. CDR3 DNA: TGTGCCAGCAGCCCCCGACAGGGGGCTATGGACTATGGCTACACCTTC.

This clonotype was seen more than once but under ten times. The rearrangement links TRBV27 to TRBJ2-5, with 8 bases that match TRBD1. V shed 6 bases and J 0 bases; nucleotides not matched to a gene: 3. The V gene's germline CDR1 is MNHEY and CDR2 SMNVEV (reference sequence). CDR3 length: 14 residues. DNA for the CDR3: TGTGCCAGCAGAGGACAGGGAAACCAAGAGACCCAGTACTTC. Translation: CASRGQGNQETQYF.

The J gene is TRBJ2-5, the V gene TRBV11-2; 11 nucleotides align to TRBD2. J gave up 3 bases and V 8 bases, and 14 bases lay outside the gene matches. Per germline, CDR1 SGHAT and CDR2 FQNNGV. The CDR3 runs to 17 residues. The CDR3 sequence is CASLIRVSGGAEETQYF. The CDR3 coding sequence is TGTGCCAGCTTGATCAGGGTTAGCGGGGGGGCAGAAGAGACCCAGTACTTC.

This clonotype was counted between two and nine times. This chain joins TRBV6-2 or TRBV6-3 and TRBJ2-7; the D call may be TRBD1 or TRBD2 (6 bases each). Germline CDR1 is MNHEY and CDR2 is SVGEGT. V shed 2 bases and J shed 5 bases, with 10 bases lying between them. The CDR3 loop spans 13 amino acids. The CDR3 DNA sequence: TGTGCCAGCAGTTACGTGAGGGGGGACGAGCAGTACGTC. It is translated as CASSYVRGDEQYV.

As concerns this clonotype: The junction shows a germline mismatch at one end, possibly a read error. The chain combines TRBV6-1 with TRBJ1-1, with TRBD1 identical over 7 bases. This CDR3 spans 13 amino acids. Looked up from germline, CDR1 is MNHNS and CDR2 is SASEGT. The CDR3 reads CVSSSTGEAEAFF. CDR3 bases: TGTGTCAGCAGTAGCACAGGGGAGGCTGAAGCTTTCTTT.

The CDR3 DNA follows: TGTGCCAGCAGAACCCGGGACAGCCCTCGAATGTCTTTCTTT. Its translation is CASRTRDSPRMSFF. This chain links TRBV12-3 or TRBV12-4 with TRBJ1-1; 7 bases agree with TRBD1. The V gene end was trimmed by 6 bases and the J gene end by 12 bases; junction bases not matched to a gene: 16. This CDR3 has 14 residues.

The chain combines TRBV27 with TRBJ2-7, with D unresolved. V lost 6 bases, J lost 2 bases, and 20 bases lay in between. Per the germline V gene, CDR1 is MNHEY and CDR2 is SMNVEV (reference sequence). The CDR3 extends over 16 amino acids. DNA for the CDR3: TGTGCCAGCAGCCTAAACACGCCGATGTCCCCCTACGAGCAGTACTTC. Translating it yields CASSLNTPMSPYEQYF.

The chain couples TRBV7-4 to TRBJ1-1; D is unresolved. This CDR3 has 15 amino acids. Germline V CDR1 and CDR2: SGHVT, SQSDAQ. V lost 5 bases and J lost 5, with 18 bases in between. CDR3 bases: TGTGCCAGCAGCCCCCTCGTTGGTAGGGAGACTGAAGCTTTCTTT. It encodes CASSPLVGRETEAFF.

This clonotype occurred a few times. This chain connects TRBV12-3 or TRBV12-4 to TRBJ2-2, with D maybe TRBD1 (6 bases). Trimming pared 3 bases from V and 0 bases from J, leaving 14 bases between. The CDR3 loop spans 17 amino acids. The CDR3 is CASSFPGHPPNTGELFF. CDR3 DNA sequence: TGTGCCAGCAGTTTCCCGGGACACCCACCGAACACCGGGGAGCTGTTTTTT.

The chain carries TRBV5-4 and TRBJ2-3; 11 nucleotides align to TRBD2. The germline gives CDR1 SGHNT, CDR2 YYREEE (reference sequence). The CDR3 runs 17 residues. Germline trimming cut 4 bases from V and 0 bases from J; bases unmatched to any gene: 7. The DNA of the CDR3 is TGTGCCAGCAGCCCTCGGACTAGCGGGTTTAGCACAGATACGCAGTATTTT. The encoded protein is CASSPRTSGFSTDTQYF.

Here the CDR3 reads CSARVGTDSGNTIYF. Here the CDR3 DNA reads TGCAGTGCTAGGGTTGGGACAGACTCTGGAAACACCATATATTTT. The chain uses TRBV20-1 and TRBJ1-3; 7 bases are shared with TRBD1. After removal of 3 bases from V and 0 bases from J, the junction contained 5 bases not matched to a gene. CDR1 and CDR2 (germline): DFQATT, SNEGSKA (reference sequence). The CDR3 spans 15 residues.

This clonotype was counted a single time. This chain joins TRBV20-1 and TRBJ1-2; no definite D call. Looked up from germline, CDR1 is DFQATT and CDR2 is SNEGSKA (reference sequence). V lost 2 bases, J lost 4 bases, and 17 bases lay in between. The CDR3 totals 15 residues. The CDR3 loop is CSARPLTRVSYGYTF. In DNA form, the CDR3 reads TGCAGTGCTAGACCTCTTACTCGGGTGTCCTATGGCTACACCTTC.

This clonotype occurred a few times. The chain uses TRBV29-1 and TRBJ2-2, with D tentatively TRBD1 (6 bases). The length of the CDR3 is 13 residues. V lost 4 bases and J 1 base, leaving 7 bases between the germline ends. The germline CDR1 and CDR2 sequences are SQVTM and ANQGSEA. The CDR3 DNA sequence: TGCAGCGTTGGGACAGAGAACACCGGGGAGCTGTTTTTT. It codes for CSVGTENTGELFF.

This clonotype has a handful of counts. The CDR3, as DNA: TGTGCCAGCAGCGTCCCTTCTAGCGGGTCGGCGGAGACCCAGTACTTC. Translation gives CASSVPSSGSAETQYF. The V gene is TRBV5-5, the J gene TRBJ2-5; TRBD2 matches at 8 bases. Unmatched junction bases numbered 13, after V lost 4 bases and J lost 5 bases. The CDR3 sequence is 16 residues long. Per germline, CDR1 SGHKS and CDR2 YYEKEE (reference sequence).